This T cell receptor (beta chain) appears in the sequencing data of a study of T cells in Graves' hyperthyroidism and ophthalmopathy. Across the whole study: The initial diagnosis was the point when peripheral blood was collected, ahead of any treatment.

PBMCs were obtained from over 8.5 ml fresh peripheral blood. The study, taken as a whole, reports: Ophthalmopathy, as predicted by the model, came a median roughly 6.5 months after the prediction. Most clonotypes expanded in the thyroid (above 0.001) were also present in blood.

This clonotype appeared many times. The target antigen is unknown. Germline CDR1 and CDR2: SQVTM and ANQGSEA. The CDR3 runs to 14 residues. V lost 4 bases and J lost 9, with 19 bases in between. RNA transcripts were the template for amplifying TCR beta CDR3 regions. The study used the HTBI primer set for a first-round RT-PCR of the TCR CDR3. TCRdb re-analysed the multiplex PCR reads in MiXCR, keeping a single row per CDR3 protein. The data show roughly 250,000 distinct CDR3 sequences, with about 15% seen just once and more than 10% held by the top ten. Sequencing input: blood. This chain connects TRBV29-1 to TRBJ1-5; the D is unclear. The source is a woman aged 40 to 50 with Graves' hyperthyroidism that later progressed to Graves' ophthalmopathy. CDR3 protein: CSVAESHDGRPQHF. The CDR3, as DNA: TGCAGCGTTGCCGAATCCCACGATGGGCGGCCCCAGCATTTT.